This entry lists 2 T cell receptor beta chains sequenced from one sample in a study of T cells in Graves' hyperthyroidism and ophthalmopathy. From RNA transcripts, TCR beta CDR3 regions were amplified. TCR CDR3 underwent first-round RT-PCR with the HTBI primer set. TCRdb analysed the multiplex PCR reads with MiXCR anew, one entry per CDR3 protein. The table lists fewer than 550,000 distinct CDR3 sequences, less than 25% of them singletons. The specimen was blood. Receptors were obtained from a woman aged 25 to 45 with Graves' ophthalmopathy.

This clonotype was recorded once. Given the absence of the conserved phenylalanine or tryptophan at the CDR3 end, a read error is likely. The DNA is omitted, as the CDR3 cannot be located on it reliably, and the CDR3 follows TCRdb's listing. The J gene is TRBJ2-5, the V gene TRBV29-1; the DNA was not used to check the table's D call, TRBD1. CDR1 SQVTM and CDR2 ANQGSEA come from the germline V gene. The CDR3 totals 14 residues, both ends included. CDR3 sequence: CSVGSPGYQETQDY.

The V gene is TRBV5-1, the J gene TRBJ2-5, with D perhaps being TRBD1 or TRBD2 (5 bases each). V gave up 0 bases and J gave up 5 bases, with 14 bases separating them. The V gene's germline CDR1 is SGHRS and CDR2 YFSETQ. CDR3 size: 15 residues. The CDR3 region has the DNA TGCGCCAGCAGCTTGGAAGGGACCTCGTGGGAGACCCAGTACTTC. It codes for CASSLEGTSWETQYF.